The 8 T cell receptor beta chains below all came from one sample that was sequenced in a study of shared clonotypes between healthy human individuals. Sequencing was performed with immunoSEQ multiplex PCR; in TCRdb, only in-frame clones are kept and a portion is missing. This table holds 600,000 to 700,000 clones, around 78% found once. The sequencing input was memory CD4+ T cells sorted from blood. Subset described: CD45RA-negative fraction. The source of these receptors is a woman younger than 45 in good health.

This clone was seen just once. Other DNA sequences in the same sample also yield this CDR3. The chain uses TRBV9 and TRBJ1-2; no clear D. The germline gives CDR1 SGDLS, CDR2 YYNGEE. The CDR3 spans 12 residues. The germline V and J ends were trimmed by 0 bases and 3 bases, with 3 bases remaining between them. The CDR3 here is CASSVVDYGYTF. Here the CDR3 DNA reads TGTGCCAGCAGCGTAGTCGACTATGGCTACACCTTC.

The chain couples TRBV19 to TRBJ2-2; D remains unclear. The germline V and J ends were trimmed by 4 bases and 4 bases, with 10 bases remaining between them. The CDR3 is 14 residues long. CDR1 and CDR2 (germline): LNHDA, SQIVND (reference sequence). The CDR3 DNA is TGTGCCAGTAGTACGAGTCTGTCCACCGGGGAGCTGTTTTTT. Protein product: CASSTSLSTGELFF.

The count of this clone is one. The chain has TRBV6-5 and TRBJ2-7; 7 bases fit TRBD1. V gave up 6 bases and J gave up 4 bases; unmatched junction bases: 9. Germline CDR1 and CDR2: MNHEY and SVGAGI. The CDR3 runs to 14 residues. The CDR3 bases are TGTGCCAGCAGCCGGGACAGTCCAGCTTACGAGCAGTACTTC. Amino acids: CASSRDSPAYEQYF.

The J gene is TRBJ2-5, the V gene TRBV7-3, with a possible D match to TRBD1 (6 bases). From germline, CDR1 is SGHTA and CDR2 FQGTGA. The CDR3 spans 13 residues. The V end was cut by 5 bases, the J end by 5 bases, with 12 bases between. In DNA, the CDR3 is TGTGCCAGCAGCCCTCAGAGGGGGGAGACCCAGTACTTC. Residues: CASSPQRGETQYF.

Concerning this clone itself: Relative to the germline gene, one junction end is altered; a read error may explain this. The CDR3 DNA is TGTGCCAGCAGTACTGGACAGGGAGACTCTAGTGAGCAGTACTTC. It codes for CASSTGQGDSSEQYF. The chain is built from TRBV10-3 and TRBJ2-7; 8 bases match TRBD1. The length of the CDR3 is 15 residues. CDR1 is ENHRY and CDR2 is SYGVKD in the germline V gene.

As DNA, the CDR3 is TGTGCCAGCAGTGAAGGGGGACAGGGAGGCTCACCCCTCCACTTT. It is translated as CASSEGGQGGSPLHF. The genes are TRBV2 and TRBJ1-6; 9 nucleotides align to TRBD1. CDR3 length: 15 amino acids. The germline V gene has CDR1 SNHLY and CDR2 FYNNEI. Trimming cost V 1 base and J 10 bases; bases outside gene matches: 5.

The V gene is TRBV9, the J gene TRBJ1-1, with D possibly TRBD1 on 5 matching bases. This CDR3 has 15 amino acids. CDR1 is SGDLS and CDR2 is YYNGEE in the germline V gene. V lost 3 bases and J 1 base, leaving 13 bases between the germline ends. The DNA for the CDR3 is TGTGCCAGCAGCGCGACAGTCTTGGAGAACACTGAAGCTTTCTTT. It encodes CASSATVLENTEAFF.

The rearrangement uses TRBV9 and TRBJ2-5, with 7 positions matching TRBD1. The CDR3 is 14 residues long. Trimming cost V 2 bases and J 11 bases; bases outside gene matches: 12. CDR1 and CDR2 from the germline V gene are SGDLS and YYNGEE. CDR3 protein: CASSVTGQPREQYF. The CDR3 nucleotides read TGTGCCAGCAGCGTCACGGGACAGCCAAGAGAGCAGTACTTC.